This is a list of T cell receptor beta chains from one sample in a study of control samples from healthy donors and cancer patients. TCRdb's table, derived via immunoSEQ multiplex PCR, lists solely in-frame clones and lacks some. The data hold tens of thousands of clones, with around 84% observed a single time. The sample consisted of PBMCs. The receptors come from a woman between 45 and 65 years old with lung cancer. Both conserved end residues are part of each CDR3. The D gene is left open where the match is weak. Not every row has a clone size; where given, it reads once, few, many or a size class.

>TRBJ2-2|-|TRBV24-1|TRBD1
TGTGCCACCAGTCGACAGGGGGCGAACACCGGGGAGCTGTTTTTT
CATSRQGANTGELFF
>TRBJ2-4|once|TRBV5-1|TRBD2
TGCGCCAGCAGCTTGACGGGGGGGACCTCGAACATTCAGTACTTC
CASSLTGGTSNIQYF
>TRBJ1-5|-|TRBV27|-
TGTGCCAGCAGTCCGTCAGAGGGTCAGCCCCAGCATTTT
CASSPSEGQPQHF
>TRBJ2-7|once|TRBV11-3|-
TGTGCCAGCAGCTTAGCGGCAGGGGGGTACGAGCAGTACTTC
CASSLAAGGYEQYF
>TRBJ2-2|-|TRBV5-1|-
TGCGCCAGCAGGGTCCAGGGTTTCAACACCGGGGAGCTGTTTTTT
CASRVQGFNTGELFF
>TRBJ2-5|-|TRBV11-3|-
TGTGCCAGCAGCTTAGATGGTTTAGGTGTCATACAAGAGACCCAGTACTTC
CASSLDGLGVIQETQYF
>TRBJ1-3|-|TRBV21-1|-
TGTGCCAGCAGCCGGGGGGGCACCATATATTTT
CASSRGGTIYF
>TRBJ2-7|-|TRBV7-3|TRBD2
TGTGCCAGCAGCCCGAGACTAGCGGGGACCCACGAGCAGTACTTC
CASSPRLAGTHEQYF
>TRBJ1-3|-|TRBV19|-
TGTGCCAGTAGCGGGGGAAACACCATATATTTT
CASSGGNTIYF
>TRBJ2-7|-|TRBV14|-
TGTGCCAGCAGCCAAGTCTGGAGCGAGCAGTACTTC
CASSQVWSEQYF
>TRBJ1-1|-|TRBV5-1|TRBD1
TGCGCCAGCAGCTTTATGGACAGGATTAACACTGAAGCTTTCTTT
CASSFMDRINTEAFF
>TRBJ1-1|-|TRBV28|-
TGTGCCAGCAGTTTTGGAGGGAGTAGGACTGAAGCTTTCTTT
CASSFGGSRTEAFF
>TRBJ2-3|-|TRBV7-3|-
TGTGCCAGCAGCTTATTGCTCGGCGGTTCAGATACGCAGTATTTT
CASSLLLGGSDTQYF
>TRBJ1-2|-|TRBV19|TRBD1
TGTGCCAGTAGTATGGGACAGCGCTACACCTTC
CASSMGQRYTF
>TRBJ2-7|-|TRBV7-2|TRBD2
TGTGCCAGCAGCTTCATAGCGGGAGCCGTGGACGAGCAGTACTTC
CASSFIAGAVDEQYF
>TRBJ1-4|-|TRBV2|-
TGTGCCAGCGGGGGGGATGGTGAAAAACTGTTTTTT
CASGGDGEKLFF
>TRBJ1-1|-|TRBV7-8|TRBD1
TGTGCCAGCAGCTCCATGACAGGGACTGAAGCTTTCTTT
CASSSMTGTEAFF
>TRBJ1-1|-|TRBV7-9|-
TGTGCCAGCAGCTTAGACTCGGGCACTGAAGCTTTCTTT
CASSLDSGTEAFF
>TRBJ2-4|-|TRBV7-2|TRBD1
TGTGCCAGCAGCGGTTATACAGGGGTTGTAGCCAAAAACATTCAGTACTTC
CASSGYTGVVAKNIQYF
>TRBJ1-1|-|TRBV19|-
TGTGCCAGTAGTATAGATCATGGGGGCCTGGTTGGAACTGAAGCTTTCTTT
CASSIDHGGLVGTEAFF
>TRBJ2-1|once|TRBV6-2/TRBV6-3|TRBD2
TGTGCCATCGGCCCATTTGCGGGGGGGTACAATGAGCAGTTCTTC
CAIGPFAGGYNEQFF
>TRBJ1-5|-|TRBV19|-
TGTGCCAGTAGTATTTTCCAGGATCGCAATCAGCCCCAGCATTTT
CASSIFQDRNQPQHF
>TRBJ1-1|-|TRBV10-3|-
TGTGCCATCAGTGAGTTATACGCAGGCACTGAAGCTTTCTTT
CAISELYAGTEAFF
>TRBJ2-7|-|TRBV19|TRBD1
TGTGCCAGTAGCCCGGACAGGGACTTCTCCTACGAGCAGTACTTC
CASSPDRDFSYEQYF
>TRBJ1-1|-|TRBV3-1/TRBV3-2|TRBD1
TGTGCCAGCAGCCAAGACAGGGGGACTGAAGCTTTCTTT
CASSQDRGTEAFF
>TRBJ1-2|-|TRBV7-3|TRBD1
TGTGCCAGCAGCTCAGGGGGCTATGGCTACACCTTC
CASSSGGYGYTF
>TRBJ1-1|-|TRBV18|-
TGTGCCAGCTCACCACCGGCTGGAGACTCTTACACTGAAGCTTTCTTT
CASSPPAGDSYTEAFF
>TRBJ1-2|-|TRBV29-1|-
TGCAGCGTTGAAGATCTTTGGGGTATCCAGGGATGGAATGGCTACACCTTC
CSVEDLWGIQGWNGYTF
>TRBJ1-3|-|TRBV5-5|TRBD1
TGTGCCAGCAGCTTCGACGACAGGGCCGGAAACACCATATATTTT
CASSFDDRAGNTIYF